Presented here are 9 T cell receptor beta chains from one specimen sequenced in a study of shared clonotypes between healthy human individuals. Clones were read by immunoSEQ multiplex PCR, and TCRdb kept only the in-frame ones, dropping some. The data show about 960,000 clones, over 75% seen once. The sample taken for sequencing was memory CD4+ T cells sorted from blood. Subset indicated: CD45RA-negative fraction. The receptors derive from a young man in good health.

A few counts support this clone. This chain joins TRBV10-1 and TRBJ2-1; possibly TRBD1 for D (7 bases). CDR3 size: 12 residues. Germline-derived CDR1 and CDR2 are WNHNN and SYGVQD (reference sequence). Trimming removed 8 bases from V and 5 bases from J, with 10 bases in between. CDR3 sequence: CASRRGDNEQFF. The CDR3 DNA is TGCGCCAGCCGCAGGGGGGACAATGAGCAGTTCTTC.

The chain employs TRBV6-6 and TRBJ2-3; D is undetermined. The CDR3 is 12 residues long. V was pared by 5 bases and J by 6 bases, with 9 bases between. Germline values: CDR1 MNHNY, CDR2 SVGAGI (reference sequence). CDR3 sequence (DNA): TGTGCCAGCAGTCAGATGACTGATACGCAGTATTTT. It translates to CASSQMTDTQYF.

The chain joins TRBV5-4 to TRBJ1-1; unclear D gene. CDR1 and CDR2 (germline): SGHNT, YYREEE (reference sequence). Trimming cost V 4 bases and J 8 bases, with 12 bases left between them. CDR3 size: 12 residues. CDR3 sequence (DNA): TGTGCCAGCAGCCGCTTCGGCGCAGAAGCTTTCTTT. Encoded protein: CASSRFGAEAFF.

This chain connects TRBV14 to TRBJ1-1; D may be TRBD1 (5 bases). The CDR3 runs 13 residues. V lost 5 bases and J lost 2, with 9 bases in between. The germline V gene encodes CDR1 SGHDN and CDR2 FVKESK. CDR3 DNA sequence: TGTGCCAGCAGCTGGGGGTTAAACACTGAAGCTTTCTTT. Translating gives CASSWGLNTEAFF.

This chain connects TRBV6-1 to TRBJ1-4; D not resolved. Germline lookup yields CDR1 MNHNS and CDR2 SASEGT. Trimming pared 8 bases from V and 6 bases from J, leaving 7 bases between. There are 11 residues in the CDR3. CDR3 in DNA: TGTGCCAGCGTGGCCCATGAAAAACTGTTTTTT. Translating gives CASVAHEKLFF.

Concerning this clone: Other DNA sequences from this sample encode an identical CDR3 as well. The chain uses TRBV6-1 and TRBJ1-5; D might be TRBD1 (5 bases). Germline V gives CDR1 MNHNS, CDR2 SASEGT. Between the trimmed V and J ends, which lost 2 bases and 0 bases, there was a span of 11 bases. This CDR3 spans 16 amino acids. The CDR3 here is CASSEPGLYSNQPQHF. DNA for the CDR3: TGTGCCAGCAGTGAACCGGGACTCTATAGCAATCAGCCCCAGCATTTT.

This chain uses TRBV7-8 with TRBJ2-3; TRBD2 aligns across 11 bases. V was clipped by 5 bases and J by 5 bases; unmatched bases: 9. The germline V gene encodes CDR1 SGHVS and CDR2 FQNEAQ. This CDR3 region has 16 residues. DNA for the CDR3: TGTGCCAGCAGCCACACGACTAGCGGGATGGGAGATACGCAGTATTTT. Its translation is CASSHTTSGMGDTQYF.

J is TRBJ1-5 and V is TRBV7-9; 10 nucleotides agree with TRBD1. V gave up 2 bases and J gave up 5 bases; unmatched junction bases: 12. Germline assignment: CDR1 SEHNR and CDR2 FQNEAQ (reference sequence). This CDR3 region has 18 residues. CDR3 protein: CASSLFPSSGQGHQPQHF. The CDR3 DNA sequence: TGTGCCAGCAGCTTATTCCCTTCTTCGGGACAGGGGCATCAGCCCCAGCATTTT.

The J gene is TRBJ1-2, the V gene TRBV7-2, with a tentative D call TRBD1 (6 bases). The CDR3 is made up of 16 amino acids. With 5 bases removed from V and 2 bases from J, the gap between germline ends came to 18 bases. Germline V lookup: CDR1 SGHTA, CDR2 FQGNSA. CDR3 DNA sequence: TGTGCCAGCAGCCCGCCCGGGGGGCCAATGAACTATGGCTACACCTTC. It encodes CASSPPGGPMNYGYTF.